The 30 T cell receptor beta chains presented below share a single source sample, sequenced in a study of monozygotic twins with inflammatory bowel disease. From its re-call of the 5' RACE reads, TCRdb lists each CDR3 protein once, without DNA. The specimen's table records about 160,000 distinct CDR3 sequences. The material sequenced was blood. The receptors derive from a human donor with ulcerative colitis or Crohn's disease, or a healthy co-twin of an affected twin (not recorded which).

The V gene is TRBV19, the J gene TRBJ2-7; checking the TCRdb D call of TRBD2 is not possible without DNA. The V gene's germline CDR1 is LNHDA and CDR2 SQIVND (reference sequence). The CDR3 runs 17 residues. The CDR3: CASSIGGRRLTSYEQYF.

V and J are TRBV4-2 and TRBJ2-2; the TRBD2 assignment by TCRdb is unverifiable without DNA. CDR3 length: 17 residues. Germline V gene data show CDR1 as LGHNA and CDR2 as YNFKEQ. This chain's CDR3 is CASSQDSPSPLGRELFF.

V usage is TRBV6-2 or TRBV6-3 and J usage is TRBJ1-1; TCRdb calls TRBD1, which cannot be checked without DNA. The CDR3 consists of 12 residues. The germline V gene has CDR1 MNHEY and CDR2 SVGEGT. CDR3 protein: CASSTGDTEAFF.

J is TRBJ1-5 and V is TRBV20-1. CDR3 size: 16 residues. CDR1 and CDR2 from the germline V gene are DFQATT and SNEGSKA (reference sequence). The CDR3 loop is CSALEGSPYSNQPQHF.

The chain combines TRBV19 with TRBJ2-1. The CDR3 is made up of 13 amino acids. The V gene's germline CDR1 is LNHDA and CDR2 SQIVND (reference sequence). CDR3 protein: CASSISRYNEQFF.

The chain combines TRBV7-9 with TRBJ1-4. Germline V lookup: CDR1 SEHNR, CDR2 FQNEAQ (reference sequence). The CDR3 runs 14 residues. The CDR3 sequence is CASSLKATNEKLFF. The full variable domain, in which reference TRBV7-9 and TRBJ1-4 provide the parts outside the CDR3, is DTGVSQNPRHKITKRGQNVTFRCDPISEHNRLYWYRQTLGQGPEFLTYFQNEAQLEKSRLLSDRFSAERPKGSFSTLEIQRTEQGDSAMYLCASSLKATNEKLFFGSGTQLSVL.

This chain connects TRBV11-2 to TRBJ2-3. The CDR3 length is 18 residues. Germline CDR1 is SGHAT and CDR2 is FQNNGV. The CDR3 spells CASSKAVIGRASTDTQYF.

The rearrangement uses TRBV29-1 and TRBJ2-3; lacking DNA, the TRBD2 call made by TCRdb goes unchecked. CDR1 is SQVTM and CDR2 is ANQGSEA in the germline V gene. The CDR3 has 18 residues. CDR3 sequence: CSVENLGTSGRGTDTQYF.

The CDR3 sequence: CASTRGGSGSQETQYF. V usage is TRBV5-1 and J usage is TRBJ2-5; the D gene TCRdb calls, TRBD1, cannot be checked with no DNA. Germline V gene sequence: CDR1 SGHRS, CDR2 YFSETQ. The CDR3 is 16 amino acids.

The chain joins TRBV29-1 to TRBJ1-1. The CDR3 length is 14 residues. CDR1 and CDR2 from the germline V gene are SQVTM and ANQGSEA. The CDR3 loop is CSAMDQALSTEAFF.

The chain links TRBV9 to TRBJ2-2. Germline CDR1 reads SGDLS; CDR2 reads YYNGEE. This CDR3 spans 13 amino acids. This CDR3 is CASSVVGSGELFF. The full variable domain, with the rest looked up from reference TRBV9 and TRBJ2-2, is DSGVTQTPKHLITATGQRVTLRCSPRSGDLSVYWYQQSLDQGLQFLIQYYNGEERAKGNILERFSAQQFPDLHSELNLSSLELGDSALYFCASSVVGSGELFFGEGSRLTVL.

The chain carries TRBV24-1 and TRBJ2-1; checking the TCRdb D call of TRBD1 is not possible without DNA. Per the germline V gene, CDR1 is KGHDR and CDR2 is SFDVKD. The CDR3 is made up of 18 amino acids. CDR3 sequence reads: CATSDLPDGQGKSDEQFF.

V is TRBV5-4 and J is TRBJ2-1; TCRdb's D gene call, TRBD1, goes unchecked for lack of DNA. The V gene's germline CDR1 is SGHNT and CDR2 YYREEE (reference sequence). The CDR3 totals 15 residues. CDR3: CASSARDKSYNEQFF.

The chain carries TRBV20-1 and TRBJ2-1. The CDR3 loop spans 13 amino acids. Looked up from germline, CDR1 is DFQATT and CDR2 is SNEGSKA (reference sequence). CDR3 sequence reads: CSVPRDSPNEQFF.

The CDR3 protein is CASSIDWRNEQFF. J is TRBJ2-1 and V is TRBV19; without DNA, the TCRdb call of TRBD2 cannot be checked. Germline loops: CDR1 LNHDA, CDR2 SQIVND (reference sequence). The CDR3 runs to 13 residues.

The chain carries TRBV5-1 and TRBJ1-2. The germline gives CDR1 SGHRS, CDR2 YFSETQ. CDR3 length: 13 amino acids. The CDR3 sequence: CASSLVGEYGYTF.

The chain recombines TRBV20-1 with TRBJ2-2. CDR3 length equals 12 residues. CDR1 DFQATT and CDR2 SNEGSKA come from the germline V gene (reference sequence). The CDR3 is CSAQDLIGELFF.

CDR3 in amino acids: CASSLSGTSGAYEQYF. The chain uses TRBV27 and TRBJ2-7; TCRdb's D call of TRBD2 is untestable without DNA. Germline V gene data show CDR1 as MNHEY and CDR2 as SMNVEV (reference sequence). The CDR3 totals 16 residues.

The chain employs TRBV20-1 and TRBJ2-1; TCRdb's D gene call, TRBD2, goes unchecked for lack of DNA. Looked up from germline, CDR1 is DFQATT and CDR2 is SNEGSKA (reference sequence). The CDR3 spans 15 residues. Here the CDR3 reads CSARERRASAHEQFF.

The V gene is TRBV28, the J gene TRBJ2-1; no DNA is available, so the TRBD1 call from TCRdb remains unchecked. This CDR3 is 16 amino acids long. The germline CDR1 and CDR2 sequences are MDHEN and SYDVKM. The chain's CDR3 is CASSFAAFVSRVEQFF. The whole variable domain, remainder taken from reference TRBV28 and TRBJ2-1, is DVKVTQSSRYLVKRTGEKVFLECVQDMDHENMFWYRQDPGLGLRLIYFSYDVKMKEKGDIPEGYSVSREKKERFSLILESASTNQTSMYLCASSFAAFVSRVEQFFGPGTRLTVL.

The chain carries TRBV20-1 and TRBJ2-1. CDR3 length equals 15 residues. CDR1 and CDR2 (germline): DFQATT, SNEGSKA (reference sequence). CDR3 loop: CSARMASSSYNEQFF.

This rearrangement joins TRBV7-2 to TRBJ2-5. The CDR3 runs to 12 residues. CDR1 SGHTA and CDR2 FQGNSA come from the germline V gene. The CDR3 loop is CASSHGRETQYF.

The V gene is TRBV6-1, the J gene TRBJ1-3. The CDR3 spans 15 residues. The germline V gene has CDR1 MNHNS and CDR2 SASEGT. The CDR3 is CASSEGHSSGNTIYF.

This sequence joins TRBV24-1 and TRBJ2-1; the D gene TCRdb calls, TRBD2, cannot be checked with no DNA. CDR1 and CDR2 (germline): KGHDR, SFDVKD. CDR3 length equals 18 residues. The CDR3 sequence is CATSDPAGLAGVVSEQFF.

CDR3 region: CASSGASREQPQHF. This sequence joins TRBV2 and TRBJ1-5. This CDR3 region has 14 residues. Germline values: CDR1 SNHLY, CDR2 FYNNEI. Drawing the rest from reference TRBV2 and TRBJ1-5, the complete variable domain is EPEVTQTPSHQVTQMGQEVILRCVPISNHLYFYWYRQILGQKVEFLVSFYNNEISEKSEIFDDQFSVERPDGSNFTLKIRSTKLEDSAMYFCASSGASREQPQHFGDGTRLSIL.

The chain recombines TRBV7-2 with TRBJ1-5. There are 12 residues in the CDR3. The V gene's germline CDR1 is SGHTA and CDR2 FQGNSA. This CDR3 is CASSQGKQPQHF. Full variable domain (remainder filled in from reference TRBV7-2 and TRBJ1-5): GAGVSQSPSNKVTEKGKDVELRCDPISGHTALYWYRQSLGQGLEFLIYFQGNSAPDKSGLPSDRFSAERTGGSVSTLTIQRTQQEDSAVYLCASSQGKQPQHFGDGTRLSIL.

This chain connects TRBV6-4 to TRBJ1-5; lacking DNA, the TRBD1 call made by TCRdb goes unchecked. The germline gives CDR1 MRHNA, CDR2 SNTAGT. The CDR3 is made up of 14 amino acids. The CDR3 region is CARIQGSSNQPQHF.

The CDR3 here is CASSSQQTSGSSYNEQFF. The rearrangement links TRBV6-2 or TRBV6-3 to TRBJ2-1; TCRdb indicates TRBD2, and absent DNA this call remains unverified. There are 18 residues in the CDR3. CDR1 and CDR2 (germline): MNHEY, SVGEGT.

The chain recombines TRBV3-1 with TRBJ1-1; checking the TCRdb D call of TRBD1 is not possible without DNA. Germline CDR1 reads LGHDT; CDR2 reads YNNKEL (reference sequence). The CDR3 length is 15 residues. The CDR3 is CASSQVIQGNTEAFF.

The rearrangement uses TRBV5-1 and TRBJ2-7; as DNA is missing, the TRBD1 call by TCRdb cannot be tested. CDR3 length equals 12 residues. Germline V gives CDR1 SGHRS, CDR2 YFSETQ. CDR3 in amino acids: CASSTGPYEQYF.